The T cell receptor (beta chain) described here comes from a study of blood T cell repertoires in COVID-19. Looking at the study overall: The analysed material was cDNA or gDNA that came from T cells, B-cell-depleted T cells, or PBMCs.

As originally analysed: Estimation of nucleated cell counts was performed using reference gene primer amplification. Measured with immunoSEQ multiplex PCR; TCRdb has only the in-frame clones, and not every one. V and J calls plus clone size are reproduced from that table; the DNA served to infer D and trimming. The table lists 150,000 to 200,000 clones, more than 65% of them singletons, with over 2.5% in the top ten. Input material: peripheral blood. The sequence was collected from a human donor with acute or convalescent COVID-19. The donor label of this sample is uncertain.

The CDR3 reads CAWRTPAVGDNSPLHF. CDR3 in DNA: TGTGCCTGGAGAACCCCCGCGGTCGGTGACAATTCACCCCTCCACTTT. The chain combines TRBV30 with TRBJ1-6; D gene unclear. Trimming took 3 bases from V and 7 from J, leaving 19 bases between them. The CDR3 contains 16 residues. Germline V CDR1 and CDR2: GTSNPN, SVGIG (reference sequence).